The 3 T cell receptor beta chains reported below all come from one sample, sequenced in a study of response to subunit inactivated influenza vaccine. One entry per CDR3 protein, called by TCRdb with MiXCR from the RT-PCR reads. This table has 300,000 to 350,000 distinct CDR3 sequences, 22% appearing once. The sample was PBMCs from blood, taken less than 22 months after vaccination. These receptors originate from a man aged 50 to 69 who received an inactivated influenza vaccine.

DNA for the CDR3: TGTGCCAGCAGCCCCGATTGGCCTGAAGCTTTCTTT. This codes for CASSPDWPEAFF. This chain links TRBV11-2 with TRBJ1-1; D is unresolved. This CDR3 comprises 12 residues. CDR1 is SGHAT and CDR2 is FQNNGV in the germline V gene. V gave up 5 bases and J gave up 6 bases, with 10 bases separating them.

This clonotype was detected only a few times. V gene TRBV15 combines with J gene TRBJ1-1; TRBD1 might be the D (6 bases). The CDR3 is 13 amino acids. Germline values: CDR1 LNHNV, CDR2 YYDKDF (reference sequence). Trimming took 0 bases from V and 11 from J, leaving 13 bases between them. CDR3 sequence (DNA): TGTGCCACCAGCAGAGATCCAGGGGATGCGGCTTTCTTT. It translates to CATSRDPGDAAFF.

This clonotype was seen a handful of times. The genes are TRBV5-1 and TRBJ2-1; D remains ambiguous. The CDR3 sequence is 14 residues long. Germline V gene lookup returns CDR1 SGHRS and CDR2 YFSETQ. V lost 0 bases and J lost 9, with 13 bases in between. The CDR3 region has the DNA TGCGCCAGCAGCTTGGCCGGCAGCTTGGGTGAGCAGTTCTTC. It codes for CASSLAGSLGEQFF. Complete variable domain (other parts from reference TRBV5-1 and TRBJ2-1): KAGVTQTPRYLIKTRGQQVTLSCSPISGHRSVSWYQQTPGQGLQFLFEYFSETQRNKGNFPGRFSGRQFSNSRSEMNVSTLELGDSALYLCASSLAGSLGEQFFGPGTRLTVL.